One sample yielded the 8 T cell receptor beta chains listed below, sequenced in a study of blood T cell repertoires in COVID-19. Only in-frame clones appear in the TCRdb table, and some are missing; sequencing was by immunoSEQ multiplex PCR. The profile shows about 48,000 clones, approximately 83% of them singletons. The material sequenced was peripheral blood. The source of these receptors is a woman over 75 with acute or convalescent COVID-19.

The chain employs TRBV7-8 and TRBJ2-3; 7 bases align to TRBD2. CDR1 and CDR2 from the germline V gene are SGHVS and FQNEAQ. After removal of 5 bases from V and 2 bases from J, the junction contained 10 bases not matched to a gene. CDR3 size: 16 residues. The CDR3 loop reads CASSPREEPTTDTQYF. As DNA, the CDR3 is TGTGCCAGCAGCCCCCGGGAGGAGCCCACCACAGATACGCAGTATTTT.

This clone has only a few counts. The chain is built from TRBV6-5 and TRBJ1-6; 7 bases map to TRBD1. The CDR3 runs to 15 residues. Germline assignment: CDR1 MNHEY and CDR2 SVGAGI. Germline trimming cut 6 bases from V and 8 bases from J; bases unmatched to any gene: 10. In DNA form, the CDR3 reads TGTGCCAGCAGCCCGACAGGGACAGTCGATTCACCCCTCCACTTT. Amino acids: CASSPTGTVDSPLHF.

This clone was picked up one time. The chain links TRBV5-1 to TRBJ2-7; 7 bases are shared with TRBD1. The germline CDR1 and CDR2 sequences are SGHRS and YFSETQ. The V segment lost 4 bases and the J segment 0 bases; nucleotides outside the gene matches: 10. The CDR3 is made up of 16 amino acids. The CDR3 loop reads CASSPKTGDLSYEQYF. As DNA, the CDR3 is TGCGCCAGCAGCCCGAAAACAGGGGACCTCTCCTACGAGCAGTACTTC.

V gene TRBV15 combines with J gene TRBJ2-5; no clear D. The CDR3 is 14 amino acids. Germline lookup yields CDR1 LNHNV and CDR2 YYDKDF (reference sequence). The V end was cut by 2 bases, the J end by 4 bases, with 11 bases between. The CDR3 reads CATSRYGATETQYF. The CDR3 region has the DNA TGTGCCACCAGCAGATACGGAGCTACAGAGACCCAGTACTTC.

This sequence joins TRBV5-1 and TRBJ1-5; 7 bases line up with TRBD1. CDR3 length equals 15 residues. The germline CDR1 and CDR2 sequences are SGHRS and YFSETQ. V lost 4 bases, J lost 6 bases, and 10 bases stayed unmatched. This CDR3 is CASSPGTDSFQPQHF. For the CDR3, the DNA is TGCGCCAGCAGCCCCGGGACAGATTCGTTTCAGCCCCAGCATTTT.

V gene TRBV6-1 combines with J gene TRBJ1-6, with D tentatively TRBD1 (5 bases). Germline CDR1 reads MNHNS; CDR2 reads SASEGT. CDR3 length: 17 residues. The V and J ends lost 4 bases and 0 bases respectively, with 13 bases between them. CDR3 nucleotides: TGTGCCAGCAGTGGAAGGGGCGCTGACTCCTATAATTCACCCCTCCACTTT. It translates to CASSGRGADSYNSPLHF.

V gene TRBV7-2 combines with J gene TRBJ2-7, with 11 bases that match TRBD2. From germline, CDR1 is SGHTA and CDR2 FQGNSA. V trimming: 2 bases; J trimming: 2 bases; junction bases outside the gene matches: 5. The CDR3 covers 16 residues. DNA for the CDR3: TGTGCCAGCAGCTTAAGGTTTAGCGGGGGGGCCTACGAGCAGTACTTC. It encodes CASSLRFSGGAYEQYF.

The rearrangement links TRBV3-1 (or the pseudogene TRBV3-2) to TRBJ2-1, with a weak D call TRBD1 (5 bases). With 0 bases removed from V and 4 bases from J, the gap between germline ends came to 22 bases. The CDR3 runs 19 residues. Germline-derived CDR1 and CDR2 are LGHDT and YNNKEL (reference sequence). The CDR3 region is CASSQDRGSLPRAYNEQFF. CDR3 bases: TGTGCCAGCAGCCAAGATAGGGGTTCCCTCCCAAGGGCATACAATGAGCAGTTCTTC.